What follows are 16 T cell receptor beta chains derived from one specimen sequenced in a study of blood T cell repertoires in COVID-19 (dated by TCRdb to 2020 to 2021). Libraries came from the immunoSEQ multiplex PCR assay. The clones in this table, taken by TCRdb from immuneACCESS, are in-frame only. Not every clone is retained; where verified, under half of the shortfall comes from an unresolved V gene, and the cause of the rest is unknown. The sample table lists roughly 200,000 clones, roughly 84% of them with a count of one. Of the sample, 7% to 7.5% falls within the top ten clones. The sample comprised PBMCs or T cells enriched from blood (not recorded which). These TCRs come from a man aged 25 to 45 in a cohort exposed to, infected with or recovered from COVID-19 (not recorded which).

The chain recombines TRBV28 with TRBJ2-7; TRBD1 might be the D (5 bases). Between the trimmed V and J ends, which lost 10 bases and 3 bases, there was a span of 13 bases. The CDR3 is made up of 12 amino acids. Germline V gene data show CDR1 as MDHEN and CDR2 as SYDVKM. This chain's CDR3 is CATLLQGYEQYF. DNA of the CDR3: TGTGCCACCTTACTGCAGGGCTACGAGCAGTACTTC.

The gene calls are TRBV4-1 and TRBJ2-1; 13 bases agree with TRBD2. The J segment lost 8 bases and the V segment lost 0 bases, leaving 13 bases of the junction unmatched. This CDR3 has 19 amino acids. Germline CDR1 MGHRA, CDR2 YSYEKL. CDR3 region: CASSQDQSSGLAGIYEQFF. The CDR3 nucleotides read TGCGCCAGCAGCCAAGATCAGTCTTCGGGACTAGCGGGAATTTATGAGCAGTTCTTC.

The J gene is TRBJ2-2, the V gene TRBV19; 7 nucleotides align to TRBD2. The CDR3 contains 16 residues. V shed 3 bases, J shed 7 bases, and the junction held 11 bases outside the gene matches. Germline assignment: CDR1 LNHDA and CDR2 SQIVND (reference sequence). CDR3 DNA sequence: TGTGCCAGTAGTATCGATGGGGCGGGAGTCGGCGGGGAGCTGTTTTTT. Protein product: CASSIDGAGVGGELFF. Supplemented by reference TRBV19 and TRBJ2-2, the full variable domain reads DGGITQSPKYLFRKEGQNVTLSCEQNLNHDAMYWYRQDPGQGLRLIYYSQIVNDFQKGDIAEGYSVSREKKESFPLTVTSAQKNPTAFYLCASSIDGAGVGGELFFGEGSRLTVL.

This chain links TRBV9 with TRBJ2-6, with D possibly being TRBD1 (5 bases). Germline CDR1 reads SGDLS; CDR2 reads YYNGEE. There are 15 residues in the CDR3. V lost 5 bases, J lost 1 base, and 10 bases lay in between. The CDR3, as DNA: TGTGCCAGCAGAGGGGCAGAGTCTGGGGCCAACGTCCTGACTTTC. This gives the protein CASRGAESGANVLTF.

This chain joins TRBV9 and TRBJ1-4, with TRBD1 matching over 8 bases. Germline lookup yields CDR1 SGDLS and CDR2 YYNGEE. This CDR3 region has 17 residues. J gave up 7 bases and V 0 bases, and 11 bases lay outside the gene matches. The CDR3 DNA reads TGTGCCAGCAGCGTAGGTCCGGGACAGGTCCGGGGTGAAAAACTGTTTTTT. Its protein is CASSVGPGQVRGEKLFF.

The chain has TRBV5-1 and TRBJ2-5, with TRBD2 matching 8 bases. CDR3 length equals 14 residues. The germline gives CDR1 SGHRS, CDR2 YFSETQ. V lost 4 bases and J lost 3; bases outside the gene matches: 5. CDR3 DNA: TGCGCCAGCAGCCCCGGACTAGCAGAAGAGACCCAGTACTTC. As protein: CASSPGLAEETQYF.

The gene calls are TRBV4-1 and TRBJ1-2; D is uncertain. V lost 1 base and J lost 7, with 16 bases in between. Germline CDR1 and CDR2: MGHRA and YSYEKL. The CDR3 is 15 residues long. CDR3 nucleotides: TGCGCCAGCAGCCAAGGGAAGACTCTTCTTGGTGGCTACACCTTC. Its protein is CASSQGKTLLGGYTF.

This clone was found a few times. In DNA, the CDR3 is TGTGCCAGCAGTTATGGCAGGATCAATGAAAAACTGTTTTTT. Its protein product is CASSYGRINEKLFF. The rearrangement uses TRBV6-5 and TRBJ1-4; D unclear. Trimming took 3 bases from V and 5 from J, leaving 10 bases between them. Germline assignment: CDR1 MNHEY and CDR2 SVGAGI. The CDR3 covers 14 residues.

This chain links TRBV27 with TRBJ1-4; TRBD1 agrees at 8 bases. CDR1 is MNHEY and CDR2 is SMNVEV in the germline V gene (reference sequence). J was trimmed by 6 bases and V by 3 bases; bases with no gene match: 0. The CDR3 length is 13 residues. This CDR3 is CASSLGQDEKLFF. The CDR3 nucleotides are TGTGCCAGCAGTTTGGGACAGGATGAAAAACTGTTTTTT.

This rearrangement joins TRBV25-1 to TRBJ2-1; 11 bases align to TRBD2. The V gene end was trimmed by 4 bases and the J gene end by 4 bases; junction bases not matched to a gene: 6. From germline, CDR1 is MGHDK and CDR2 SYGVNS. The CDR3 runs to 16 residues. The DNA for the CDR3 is TGTGCCAGCAGTGCACTAGCGGGGGACCTATACAATGAGCAGTTCTTC. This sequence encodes CASSALAGDLYNEQFF.

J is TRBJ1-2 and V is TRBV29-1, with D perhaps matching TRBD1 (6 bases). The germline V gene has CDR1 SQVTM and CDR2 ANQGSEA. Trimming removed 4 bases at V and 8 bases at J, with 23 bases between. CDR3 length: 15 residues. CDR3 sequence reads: CSVAPRGGSQGGYTF. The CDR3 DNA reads TGCAGCGTTGCCCCCCGGGGGGGCAGCCAGGGGGGCTACACCTTC.

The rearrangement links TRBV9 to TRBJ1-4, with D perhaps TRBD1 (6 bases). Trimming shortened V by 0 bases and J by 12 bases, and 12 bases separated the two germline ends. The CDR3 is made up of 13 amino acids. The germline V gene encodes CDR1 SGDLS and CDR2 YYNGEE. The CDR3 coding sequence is TGTGCCAGCAGCGTAGCTACGTCAGGGGAACTGTTTTTT. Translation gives CASSVATSGELFF. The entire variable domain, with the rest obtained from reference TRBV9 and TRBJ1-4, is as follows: DSGVTQTPKHLITATGQRVTLRCSPRSGDLSVYWYQQSLDQGLQFLIQYYNGEERAKGNILERFSAQQFPDLHSELNLSSLELGDSALYFCASSVATSGELFFGSGTQLSVL.

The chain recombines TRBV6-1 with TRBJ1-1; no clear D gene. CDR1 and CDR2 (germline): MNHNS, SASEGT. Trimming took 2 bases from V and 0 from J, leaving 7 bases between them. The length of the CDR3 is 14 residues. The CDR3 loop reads CASSEYRLNTEAFF. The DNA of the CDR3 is TGTGCCAGCAGTGAATACAGACTGAACACTGAAGCTTTCTTT.

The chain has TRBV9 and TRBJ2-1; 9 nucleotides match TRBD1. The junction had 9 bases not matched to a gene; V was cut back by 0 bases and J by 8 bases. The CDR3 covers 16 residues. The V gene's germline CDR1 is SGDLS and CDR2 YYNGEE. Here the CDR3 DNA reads TGTGCCAGCAGCGTAGTTCGCACAGGGGGCGCACATGAGCAGTTCTTC. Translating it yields CASSVVRTGGAHEQFF.

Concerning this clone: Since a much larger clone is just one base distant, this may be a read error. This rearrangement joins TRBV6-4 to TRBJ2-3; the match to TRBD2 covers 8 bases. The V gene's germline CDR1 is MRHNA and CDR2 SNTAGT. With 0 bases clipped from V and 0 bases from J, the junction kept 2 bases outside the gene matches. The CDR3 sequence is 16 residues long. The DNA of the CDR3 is TGTGCCAGCAGTGACTCGCCTAGCGGGAGCACAGATACGCAGTATTTT. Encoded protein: CASSDSPSGSTDTQYF.

The CDR3 sequence: CASSYSGQMNSPLHF. The CDR3 DNA reads TGTGCCAGCAGTTATTCGGGACAGATGAATTCACCCCTCCACTTT. The rearrangement links TRBV6-6 to TRBJ1-6; 7 bases are a match to TRBD1. Germline trimming cut 3 bases from V and 7 bases from J; bases unmatched to any gene: 6. Germline V gives CDR1 MNHNY, CDR2 SVGAGI (reference sequence). This CDR3 is 15 amino acids long.